The 29 T cell receptor beta chains listed next were all sequenced from one sample in a study of naive and memory T cell subsets. Both TRBC1 and TRBC2 were covered by a beta constant-region primer of two equimolar oligonucleotides. Each CDR3 protein is one row after TCRdb ran MiXCR on the UMI-ligation and nested PCR reads. The table shows some 150,000 distinct CDR3 sequences, with approximately 15% occurring only once. The sequencing input was naive CD4+ T cells from blood. The receptors originated from a human donor in good health.

This clonotype came up a few times. J is TRBJ2-2 and V is TRBV7-2, with D perhaps being TRBD1 or TRBD2 (6 bases each). Germline loops: CDR1 SGHTA, CDR2 FQGNSA. Trimming took 1 base from V and 6 from J, leaving 12 bases between them. This CDR3 is built from 15 residues. CDR3 loop: CASSLVSGEAGELFF. The CDR3 DNA reads TGTGCCAGCAGCTTAGTATCAGGGGAGGCCGGGGAGCTGTTTTTT. Using reference TRBV7-2 and TRBJ2-2 for the parts outside the CDR3, the full variable domain is GAGVSQSPSNKVTEKGKDVELRCDPISGHTALYWYRQSLGQGLEFLIYFQGNSAPDKSGLPSDRFSAERTGGSVSTLTIQRTQQEDSAVYLCASSLVSGEAGELFFGEGSRLTVL.

This clonotype was recorded a few times. The genes are TRBV28 and TRBJ2-5; D not resolved. The length of the CDR3 is 16 residues. V was cut by 4 bases and J by 5 bases, with 20 bases left in between. CDR1 is MDHEN and CDR2 is SYDVKM in the germline V gene. CDR3 residues: CASSSSGPHSRETQYF. CDR3 DNA: TGTGCCAGCAGTTCCTCCGGTCCACATTCAAGGGAGACCCAGTACTTC. The full variable domain, completed using reference TRBV28 and TRBJ2-5, is DVKVTQSSRYLVKRTGEKVFLECVQDMDHENMFWYRQDPGLGLRLIYFSYDVKMKEKGDIPEGYSVSREKKERFSLILESASTNQTSMYLCASSSSGPHSRETQYFGPGTRLLVL.

This clonotype has only a few counts. The V and J genes are TRBV5-8 and TRBJ2-3; no reliable D call. The CDR3 covers 16 residues. V lost 0 bases and J 2 bases, leaving 13 bases between the germline ends. Germline loops: CDR1 SGHTS, CDR2 YDEGEE. The CDR3 here is CASSLVWAEFTDTQYF. CDR3 nucleotide sequence: TGTGCCAGCAGCTTGGTTTGGGCAGAATTCACAGATACGCAGTATTTT. The full variable domain, completed using reference TRBV5-8 and TRBJ2-3, is EAGVTQSPTHLIKTRGQQATLRCSPISGHTSVYWYQQALGLGLQFLLWYDEGEERNRGNFPPRFSGRQFPNYSSELNVNALELEDSALYLCASSLVWAEFTDTQYFGPGTRLTVL.

This clonotype was seen more than once but under ten times. This chain joins TRBV10-1 and TRBJ2-7, with D tentatively TRBD1 (6 bases). Deletions cut 6 bases from V and 0 bases from J, with 15 bases between. The CDR3 covers 15 residues. Germline assignment: CDR1 WNHNN and CDR2 SYGVQD (reference sequence). The DNA for the CDR3 is TGCGCCAGCAGCCGGACAGAATCAAGCTCCTACGAGCAGTACTTC. This encodes CASSRTESSSYEQYF.

In its sample, this clonotype was seen a few times. The gene calls are TRBV5-4 and TRBJ1-1; D may be TRBD1 (6 bases). CDR3 length: 14 residues. Per the germline V gene, CDR1 is SGHNT and CDR2 is YYREEE (reference sequence). V gave up 5 bases and J gave up 4 bases, with 15 bases separating them. CDR3 nucleotides: TGTGCCAGCAGGGTGGTGGGGGGCACCACTGAAGCTTTCTTT. It translates to CASRVVGGTTEAFF.

The chain has TRBV6-2 or TRBV6-3 and TRBJ2-7, with no clear D. V gave up 5 bases and J gave up 5 bases, with 7 bases separating them. There are 11 residues in the CDR3. Germline assignment: CDR1 MNHEY and CDR2 SVGEGT. The CDR3 loop is CASSRTDEQYF. In DNA form, the CDR3 reads TGTGCCAGCAGTCGGACGGACGAGCAGTACTTC.

This clonotype was seen more than once but under ten times. J is TRBJ2-3 and V is TRBV20-1; the match to TRBD2 covers 15 bases. From germline, CDR1 is DFQATT and CDR2 SNEGSKA (reference sequence). CDR3 length: 21 amino acids. V was clipped by 2 bases and J by 2 bases; unmatched bases: 17. The CDR3 DNA reads as TGCAGTGCTAGACGGGGGGACCGGACTAGCGGGAGGGCTGGGTTCACAGATACGCAGTATTTT. It yields the protein CSARRGDRTSGRAGFTDTQYF.

This clonotype has a count of ten or more. The chain combines TRBV20-1 with TRBJ2-2; D remains ambiguous. Germline CDR1 and CDR2: DFQATT and SNEGSKA (reference sequence). The V end lost 3 bases, the J end lost 2 bases, and 10 bases lay between the germline ends. CDR3 length: 14 amino acids. CDR3 protein: CSASLQINTGELFF. CDR3 in DNA: TGCAGTGCTAGTTTGCAGATCAACACCGGGGAGCTGTTTTTT.

For the CDR3, the DNA is TGCGCCAGCAGCACCCAACTCGGCGGGGAGAGCTACACCTTC. Protein: CASSTQLGGESYTF. The gene calls are TRBV5-1 and TRBJ1-2; D is ambiguous. Per germline, CDR1 SGHRS and CDR2 YFSETQ. The CDR3 consists of 14 residues. The V and J ends lost 4 bases and 9 bases respectively, with 19 bases between them. The full variable domain, in which reference TRBV5-1 and TRBJ1-2 provide the parts outside the CDR3, is KAGVTQTPRYLIKTRGQQVTLSCSPISGHRSVSWYQQTPGQGLQFLFEYFSETQRNKGNFPGRFSGRQFSNSRSEMNVSTLELGDSALYLCASSTQLGGESYTFGSGTRLTVV.

The rearrangement links TRBV10-3 to TRBJ1-1; D is undetermined. V lost 4 bases and J lost 2, with 8 bases in between. The germline CDR1 and CDR2 sequences are ENHRY and SYGVKD. This CDR3 contains 13 residues. The CDR3 region is CAISGGINTEAFF. CDR3 sequence (DNA): TGTGCCATCAGTGGAGGGATTAACACTGAAGCTTTCTTT.

This clonotype occurred a few times. The chain is built from TRBV5-6 and TRBJ1-5; 10 bases line up with TRBD1. The junction had 3 bases not matched to a gene; V was cut back by 0 bases and J by 6 bases. The CDR3 totals 15 residues. Germline lookup yields CDR1 SGHDT and CDR2 YYEEEE. CDR3 loop: CASSLGGQGSQPQHF. The CDR3 coding sequence is TGTGCCAGCAGCTTGGGGGGACAGGGGTCTCAGCCCCAGCATTTT.

This chain uses TRBV29-1 with TRBJ2-7, with 7 positions matching TRBD2. The CDR3 spans 12 residues. Germline V gene data show CDR1 as SQVTM and CDR2 as ANQGSEA. V trimming: 7 bases; J trimming: 5 bases; junction bases outside the gene matches: 8. In nucleotides, the CDR3 is TGCAGCGCCTCGGGGGGTTCCGACGAGCAGTACTTC. Amino acids: CSASGGSDEQYF.

This clonotype was counted at least ten times. CDR3 in amino acids: CASSLRLESTDTQYF. In nucleotides, the CDR3 is TGTGCCAGCAGCCTGAGACTGGAAAGCACAGATACGCAGTATTTT. The V and J genes are TRBV5-4 and TRBJ2-3; D not certain. The CDR3 runs 15 residues. V lost 4 bases, J lost 0 bases, and 12 bases lay in between. Germline CDR1 is SGHNT and CDR2 is YYREEE (reference sequence).

V is TRBV18 and J is TRBJ2-7; either TRBD1 or TRBD2 may supply D (5 bases each). V lost 6 bases to trimming and J lost 4 bases, with 19 bases between them. The germline gives CDR1 KGHSH, CDR2 LQKENI. This CDR3 has 15 residues. The CDR3 bases are TGTGCCAGCTCCGAGCGTGAGGGGATCGGATACGAGCAGTACTTC. As protein: CASSEREGIGYEQYF.

This clonotype occurred once. This chain connects TRBV20-1 to TRBJ2-6; D tentatively fits TRBD1 or TRBD2 (6 bases each). This CDR3 has 16 residues. Germline V gives CDR1 DFQATT, CDR2 SNEGSKA (reference sequence). V lost 0 bases and J lost 2, with 11 bases in between. The CDR3 here is CSARDWGAAGANVLTF. CDR3 DNA sequence: TGCAGTGCTAGAGATTGGGGGGCTGCTGGGGCCAACGTCCTGACTTTC.

This clonotype has more than one count but fewer than ten. This chain uses TRBV28 with TRBJ2-7; D ambiguous. Trimming cost V 9 bases and J 2 bases, with 11 bases left between them. The CDR3 sequence is 12 residues long. Germline-derived CDR1 and CDR2 are MDHEN and SYDVKM. Here the CDR3 DNA reads TGTGCCAGTACAAGTGACGCCTACGAGCAGTACTTC. Translation gives CASTSDAYEQYF.

The V and J genes are TRBV6-2 or TRBV6-3 and TRBJ2-1; no reliable D call. Trimming pared 4 bases from V and 8 bases from J, leaving 15 bases between. This CDR3 has 14 residues. Germline V gives CDR1 MNHEY, CDR2 SVGEGT. CDR3 coding DNA: TGTGCCAGCAGTTTGGTCCCCTATTGGGATGAGCAGTTCTTC. Translated: CASSLVPYWDEQFF.

The chain employs TRBV20-1 and TRBJ2-1, with 7 bases identical to TRBD2. Germline-derived CDR1 and CDR2 are DFQATT and SNEGSKA (reference sequence). The ends lost 1 base at V and 0 bases at J; junction bases unmatched: 12. CDR3 length equals 18 residues. The DNA for the CDR3 is TGCAGTGCTAGAGCCCCTGCTGGCGGGAGAGTCTCCTACAATGAGCAGTTCTTC. Translated: CSARAPAGGRVSYNEQFF.

This clonotype was observed a few times. The V call is TRBV7-2, the J call TRBJ1-1; a weak D match, TRBD1 (5 bases). The ends were cut back, 5 bases at V and 11 bases at J, with 18 bases in the middle. The CDR3 spans 13 residues. Germline V gene lookup returns CDR1 SGHTA and CDR2 FQGNSA. The CDR3 protein is CASSTTQGYGAFF. The CDR3 bases are TGTGCCAGCAGCACCACGCAGGGCTATGGGGCTTTCTTT.

This clonotype was recorded a few times. The chain carries TRBV10-3 and TRBJ2-5; 7 bases are shared with TRBD2. This CDR3 spans 16 amino acids. Per the germline V gene, CDR1 is ENHRY and CDR2 is SYGVKD. V trimming: 5 bases; J trimming: 3 bases; junction bases outside the gene matches: 12. The CDR3 DNA is TGTGCCATCAGTCCACCGGGACTACGCTCCGAAGAGACCCAGTACTTC. As protein: CAISPPGLRSEETQYF.

This chain uses TRBV20-1 with TRBJ2-2; D is possibly TRBD2 (5 bases). The CDR3 extends over 16 amino acids. Germline-derived CDR1 and CDR2 are DFQATT and SNEGSKA (reference sequence). Trimming removed 3 bases at V and 3 bases at J, with 17 bases between. CDR3 nucleotide sequence: TGCAGTGCTAGCCGGTCCGGGGTGTTTTACACCGGGGAGCTGTTTTTT. Translated, it gives CSASRSGVFYTGELFF.

The chain uses TRBV11-3 and TRBJ2-2, with D perhaps matching TRBD2 (6 bases). The CDR3 is 14 residues long. Per the germline V gene, CDR1 is SGHNT and CDR2 is YENEEA. V lost 3 bases, J lost 1 base, and 6 bases lay in between. The CDR3 DNA follows: TGTGCCAGCAGCTTTAGCGGGAACACCGGGGAGCTGTTTTTT. This encodes CASSFSGNTGELFF.

This clonotype was detected only a few times. The J gene is TRBJ2-3, the V gene TRBV4-1, with 7 bases that match TRBD1. This CDR3 has 12 amino acids. Germline CDR1 MGHRA, CDR2 YSYEKL. The V and J ends lost 6 bases and 9 bases, in that order; junction bases with no gene match: 6. CDR3 sequence: CASSIDRDTQYF. In DNA form, the CDR3 reads TGCGCCAGCAGTATAGACAGGGACACGCAGTATTTT.

The V call is TRBV20-1, the J call TRBJ1-1, with no clear D. Looked up from germline, CDR1 is DFQATT and CDR2 is SNEGSKA (reference sequence). The CDR3 is 12 amino acids. This chain's CDR3 is CTAGPQNTEAFF. The CDR3 nucleotides read TGCACCGCGGGCCCCCAGAACACTGAAGCTTTCTTT.

This clonotype turned up a few times. V usage is TRBV19 and J usage is TRBJ1-2; D perhaps matches TRBD1 (5 bases). Germline V gives CDR1 LNHDA, CDR2 SQIVND (reference sequence). Trimming took off 2 bases at V and 4 bases at J, with 11 bases between the two ends. The CDR3 extends over 14 amino acids. For the CDR3, the DNA is TGTGCCAGTAGTATACCGGGGCCTATCTATGGCTACACCTTC. Translated, it gives CASSIPGPIYGYTF.

This clonotype has just a few counts. V gene TRBV27 combines with J gene TRBJ2-2, with 10 bases lining up with TRBD1. Losses at the gene ends were 3 bases for V and 7 bases for J; bases not matched to a gene: 20. Germline values: CDR1 MNHEY, CDR2 SMNVEV (reference sequence). This CDR3 is built from 20 residues. CDR3 in DNA: TGTGCCAGCAGTTTCGACCCCGCATATAGAGACAGGGGGCGCATCGGGGAGCTGTTTTTT. Its translation: CASSFDPAYRDRGRIGELFF.

This chain uses TRBV2 with TRBJ2-4; 7 bases are a match to TRBD1. The J segment lost 8 bases and the V segment lost 2 bases, leaving 9 bases of the junction unmatched. Germline V gene lookup returns CDR1 SNHLY and CDR2 FYNNEI. The CDR3 is made up of 15 amino acids. This CDR3 reads CASSESGTDTYIQYF. The CDR3 DNA reads as TGTGCCAGCAGTGAATCGGGGACAGACACTTACATTCAGTACTTC.

This chain joins TRBV5-1 and TRBJ2-7; tentative D call: TRBD2 (6 bases). This CDR3 is built from 14 residues. Trimming took off 1 base at V and 1 base at J, with 9 bases between the two ends. The germline V gene encodes CDR1 SGHRS and CDR2 YFSETQ. Here the CDR3 reads CASSLLEGSYEQYF. The CDR3 DNA reads TGCGCCAGCAGCTTGTTGGAGGGTTCCTACGAGCAGTACTTC. The full variable domain, rest sourced from reference TRBV5-1 and TRBJ2-7, is KAGVTQTPRYLIKTRGQQVTLSCSPISGHRSVSWYQQTPGQGLQFLFEYFSETQRNKGNFPGRFSGRQFSNSRSEMNVSTLELGDSALYLCASSLLEGSYEQYFGPGTRLTVT.

The chain couples TRBV4-2 to TRBJ2-5; 9 positions agree with TRBD1. This CDR3 is 16 amino acids long. The V and J ends lost 1 base and 5 bases, in that order; junction bases with no gene match: 8. The germline V gene has CDR1 LGHNA and CDR2 YNFKEQ. CDR3 sequence: CASSQGQHRGPETQYF. DNA for the CDR3: TGTGCCAGCAGCCAAGGACAACACAGGGGGCCCGAGACCCAGTACTTC.